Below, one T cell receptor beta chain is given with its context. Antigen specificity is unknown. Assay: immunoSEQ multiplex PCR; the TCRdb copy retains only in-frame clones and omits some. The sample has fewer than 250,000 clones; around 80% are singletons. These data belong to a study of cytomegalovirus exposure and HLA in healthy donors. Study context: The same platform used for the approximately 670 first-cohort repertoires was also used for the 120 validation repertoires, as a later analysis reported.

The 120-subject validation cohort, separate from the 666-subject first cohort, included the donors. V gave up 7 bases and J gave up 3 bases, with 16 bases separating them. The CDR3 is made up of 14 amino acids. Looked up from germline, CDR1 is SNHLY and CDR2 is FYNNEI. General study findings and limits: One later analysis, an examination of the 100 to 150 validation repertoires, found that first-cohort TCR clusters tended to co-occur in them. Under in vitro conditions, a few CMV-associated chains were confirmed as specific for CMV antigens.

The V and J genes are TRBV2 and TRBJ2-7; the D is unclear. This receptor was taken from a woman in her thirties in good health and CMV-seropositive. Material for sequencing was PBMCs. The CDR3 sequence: CASTLRPIYYEQYF. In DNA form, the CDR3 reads TGTGCCAGCACCCTCCGACCTATTTACTACGAGCAGTACTTC.